Below are 8 T cell receptor beta chains sequenced from a single sample in a study of blood T cell repertoires in COVID-19. Assay used: immunoSEQ multiplex PCR; TCRdb lists only in-frame clones, some missing. The sample consists of fewer than 300,000 clones, approximately 83% of them appearing once. What was sequenced was PBMCs or T cells enriched from blood (not recorded which). The source is a woman aged 25 to 39 who had recovered from COVID-19.

The V gene is TRBV5-1, the J gene TRBJ2-3; a possible D gene is TRBD1 (6 bases). Germline values: CDR1 SGHRS, CDR2 YFSETQ. Trimming left V 2 bases short and J 0 bases short, with 10 bases between. The CDR3 consists of 15 residues. In DNA, the CDR3 is TGCGCCAGCAGCTTCGGGACATCTAGCACAGATACGCAGTATTTT. This codes for CASSFGTSSTDTQYF. The complete variable domain, with remaining parts taken from reference TRBV5-1 and TRBJ2-3, reads KAGVTQTPRYLIKTRGQQVTLSCSPISGHRSVSWYQQTPGQGLQFLFEYFSETQRNKGNFPGRFSGRQFSNSRSEMNVSTLELGDSALYLCASSFGTSSTDTQYFGPGTRLTVL.

The chain uses TRBV30 and TRBJ1-2; tentatively, D is TRBD1 (6 bases). From germline, CDR1 is GTSNPN and CDR2 SVGIG (reference sequence). V dropped 2 bases and J dropped 13 bases, with 17 bases sitting between them. CDR3 length equals 12 residues. CDR3 sequence reads: CAWSHRGSFATF. CDR3 DNA: TGTGCCTGGAGTCATAGGGGGTCGTTTGCCACCTTC.

The V and J genes are TRBV5-1 and TRBJ1-1; D remains unclear. The CDR3 is made up of 14 amino acids. V shed 7 bases and J shed 4 bases, with 17 bases lying between them. Germline CDR1 is SGHRS and CDR2 is YFSETQ. CDR3 nucleotide sequence: TGCGCCAGCCGCTCTTCAGGTTTCAGCACTGAAGCTTTCTTT. Translation: CASRSSGFSTEAFF.

This sequence joins TRBV19 and TRBJ2-1, with 10 bases that match TRBD2. The CDR3 runs to 19 residues. The ends lost 5 bases at V and 5 bases at J; junction bases unmatched: 18. CDR1 is LNHDA and CDR2 is SQIVND in the germline V gene (reference sequence). The CDR3 loop reads CASSHGLAGVRYSDNEQFF. For the CDR3, the DNA is TGTGCCAGTAGTCATGGGCTAGCGGGAGTAAGGTATTCGGACAATGAGCAGTTCTTC.

J is TRBJ1-5 and V is TRBV27; the D gene is possibly TRBD1 (5 bases). V was trimmed by 7 bases and J by 0 bases, leaving 16 bases between them. The CDR3 spans 16 residues. Germline CDR1 MNHEY, CDR2 SMNVEV (reference sequence). The CDR3, as DNA: TGTGCCAGCACCCCCCTGGGGAGGGGTAGCAATCAGCCCCAGCATTTT. It specifies CASTPLGRGSNQPQHF.

In its sample, this clone was seen a few times. The rearrangement links TRBV2 to TRBJ1-4, with TRBD1 as a possible D gene (6 bases). V gave up 6 bases and J gave up 5 bases, with 16 bases separating them. Germline V gene data show CDR1 as SNHLY and CDR2 as FYNNEI. This CDR3 spans 15 amino acids. CDR3: CASRGTRAGNEKLFF. The DNA of the CDR3 is TGTGCCAGCAGGGGGACAAGGGCTGGAAATGAAAAACTGTTTTTT.

This chain uses TRBV6-2 or TRBV6-3 with TRBJ1-5, with 7 positions matching TRBD1. Germline-derived CDR1 and CDR2 are MNHEY and SVGEGT. There are 15 residues in the CDR3. V trimming: 4 bases; J trimming: 7 bases; junction bases outside the gene matches: 10. The DNA of the CDR3 is TGTGCCAGCAGTTTCGGACAGGTACCGGGCCAGCCCCAGCATTTT. Residues: CASSFGQVPGQPQHF.

V usage is TRBV29-1 and J usage is TRBJ2-7; TRBD1 aligns across 7 bases. Trimming at V came to 1 base and at J to 2 bases, leaving 5 bases not matched to a gene. CDR3 length: 14 residues. Germline V CDR1 and CDR2: SQVTM, ANQGSEA. CDR3 DNA: TGCAGCGTTGAAGTCCGGGACAGACCCTACGAGCAGTACTTC. Amino acids: CSVEVRDRPYEQYF.